Listed here is a single T cell receptor beta chain. This CDR3 is built from 14 residues. These data originate in a study of blood T cell repertoires in COVID-19. Original processing notes: Counts of nucleated cells, estimated from reference gene primer amplification, were obtained. This table comes from immunoSEQ multiplex PCR, and its TCRdb copy is limited to in-frame clones, with some not included. That table furnishes V, J and clone size, whereas the DNA furnished D and trimming. Among 200,000 or so clones listed, over 75% were seen once. Participants were aged roughly 18 to 100 years from 20 to 30 US areas.

The TCR comes from a man in his thirties or forties in a cohort exposed to, infected with or recovered from COVID-19 (not recorded which). The chain is built from TRBV12-2 and TRBJ1-1; the table's D call of TRBD1 was not tested on the DNA. TRBV12-2 is an annotated pseudogene. Sequencing was performed on PBMCs or T cells enriched from blood (not recorded which). The CDR3 spells CASRWGQGWTEAFF. The CDR3 nucleotides are TGTGCAAGTCGCTGGGGACAGGGTTGGACTGAAGCTTTCTTT.